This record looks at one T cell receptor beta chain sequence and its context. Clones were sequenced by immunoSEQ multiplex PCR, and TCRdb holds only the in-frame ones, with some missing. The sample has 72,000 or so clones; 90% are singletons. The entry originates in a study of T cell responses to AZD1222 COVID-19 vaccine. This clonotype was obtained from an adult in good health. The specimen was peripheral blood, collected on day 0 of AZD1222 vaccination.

In DNA form, the CDR3 reads TGCGCCAGCAGCCCCGGGATGATCCCTGAAGCTTTCTTT. This gives the protein CASSPGMIPEAFF. The chain recombines TRBV5-1 with TRBJ1-1, with no clear D. The CDR3 runs to 13 residues. Germline CDR1 is SGHRS and CDR2 is YFSETQ. V shed 4 bases and J shed 6 bases, with 13 bases lying between them.